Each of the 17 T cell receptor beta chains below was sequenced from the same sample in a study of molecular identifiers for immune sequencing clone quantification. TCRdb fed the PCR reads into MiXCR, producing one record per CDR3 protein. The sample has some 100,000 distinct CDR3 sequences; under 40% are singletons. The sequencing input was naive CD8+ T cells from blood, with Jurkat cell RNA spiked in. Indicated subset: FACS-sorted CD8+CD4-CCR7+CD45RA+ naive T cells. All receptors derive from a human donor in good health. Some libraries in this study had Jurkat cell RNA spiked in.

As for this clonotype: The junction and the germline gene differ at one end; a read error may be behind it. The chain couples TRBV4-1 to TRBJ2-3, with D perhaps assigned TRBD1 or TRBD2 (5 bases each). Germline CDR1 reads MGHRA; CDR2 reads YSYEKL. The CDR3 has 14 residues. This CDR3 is CASQGATITDAQYF. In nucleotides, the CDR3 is TGCGCCAGCCAGGGAGCTACCATCACAGATGCGCAGTATTTT.

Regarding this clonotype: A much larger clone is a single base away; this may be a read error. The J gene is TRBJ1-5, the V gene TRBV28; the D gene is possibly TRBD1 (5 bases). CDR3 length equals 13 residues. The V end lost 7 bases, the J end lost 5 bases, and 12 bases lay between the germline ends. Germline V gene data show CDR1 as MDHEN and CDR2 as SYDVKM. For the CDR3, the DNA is TGTGCCAGCAATCCGGACATCGATCAGCCCCAGCATTTT. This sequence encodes CASNPDIDQPQHF.

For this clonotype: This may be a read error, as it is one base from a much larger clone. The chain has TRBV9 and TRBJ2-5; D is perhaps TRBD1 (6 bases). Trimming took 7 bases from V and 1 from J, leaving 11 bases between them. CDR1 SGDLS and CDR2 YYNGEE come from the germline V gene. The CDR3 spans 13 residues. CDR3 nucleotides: TGTGCCAGCTCGGACAGCTCCCAAGAGACCCAGTACTTC. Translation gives CASSDSSQETQYF. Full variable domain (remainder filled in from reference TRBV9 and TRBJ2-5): DSGVTQTPKHLITATGQRVTLRCSPRSGDLSVYWYQQSLDQGLQFLIQYYNGEERAKGNILERFSAQQFPDLHSELNLSSLELGDSALYFCASSDSSQETQYFGPGTRLLVL.

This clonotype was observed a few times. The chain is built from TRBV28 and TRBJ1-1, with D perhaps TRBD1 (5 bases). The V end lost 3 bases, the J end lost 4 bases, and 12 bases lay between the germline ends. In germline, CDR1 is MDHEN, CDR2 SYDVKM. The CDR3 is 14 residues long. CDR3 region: CASSFRGSPTEAFF. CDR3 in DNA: TGTGCCAGCAGTTTTAGGGGATCGCCCACTGAAGCTTTCTTT.

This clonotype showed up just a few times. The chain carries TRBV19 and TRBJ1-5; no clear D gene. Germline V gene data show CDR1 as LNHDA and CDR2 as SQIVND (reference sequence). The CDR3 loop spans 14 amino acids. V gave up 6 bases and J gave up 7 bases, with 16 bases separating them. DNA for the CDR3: TGTGCCAGTAGCCCTTTGACATTCCAGCAGCCCCAGCATTTT. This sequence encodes CASSPLTFQQPQHF.

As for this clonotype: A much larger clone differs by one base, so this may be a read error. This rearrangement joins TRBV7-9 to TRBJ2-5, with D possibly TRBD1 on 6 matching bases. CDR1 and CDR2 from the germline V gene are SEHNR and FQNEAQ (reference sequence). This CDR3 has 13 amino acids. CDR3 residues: CASSTGNQATQYF. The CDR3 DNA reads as TGTGCCAGCAGCACAGGGAACCAAGCGACCCAGTACTTC.

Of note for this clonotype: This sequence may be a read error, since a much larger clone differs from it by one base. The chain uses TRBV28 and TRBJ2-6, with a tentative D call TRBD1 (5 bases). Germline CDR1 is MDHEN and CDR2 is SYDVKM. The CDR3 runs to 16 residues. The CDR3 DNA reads TGTGCCAGCAGTTTATGGACGAACTCTGGGGCCATCGTCCTGACTTTC. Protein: CASSLWTNSGAIVLTF.

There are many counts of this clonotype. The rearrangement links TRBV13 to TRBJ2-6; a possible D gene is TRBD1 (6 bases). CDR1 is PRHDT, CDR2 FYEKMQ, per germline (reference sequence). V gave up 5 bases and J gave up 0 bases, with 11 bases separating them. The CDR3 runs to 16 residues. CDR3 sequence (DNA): TGTGCCAGCAGCGATGGACAGCCCTCTGGGGCCAACGTCCTGACTTTC. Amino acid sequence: CASSDGQPSGANVLTF.

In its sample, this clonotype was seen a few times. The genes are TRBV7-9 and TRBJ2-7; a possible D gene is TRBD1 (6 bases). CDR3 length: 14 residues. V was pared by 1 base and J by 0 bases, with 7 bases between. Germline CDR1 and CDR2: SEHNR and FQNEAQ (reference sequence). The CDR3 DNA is TGTGCCAGCAGCTTAGGGACAGTCTCCTACGAGCAGTACTTC. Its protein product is CASSLGTVSYEQYF.

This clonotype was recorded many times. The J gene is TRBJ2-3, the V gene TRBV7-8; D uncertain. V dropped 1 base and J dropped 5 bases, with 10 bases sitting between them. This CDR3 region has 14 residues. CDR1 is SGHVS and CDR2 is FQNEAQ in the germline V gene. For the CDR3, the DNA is TGTGCCAGCAGCTTAGGGGGAATAGTAGATACGCAGTATTTT. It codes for CASSLGGIVDTQYF.

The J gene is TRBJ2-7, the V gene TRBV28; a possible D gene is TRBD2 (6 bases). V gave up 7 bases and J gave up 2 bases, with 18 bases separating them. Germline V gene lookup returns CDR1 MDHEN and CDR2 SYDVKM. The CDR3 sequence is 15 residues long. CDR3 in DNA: TGTGCCAGCACCCCTTATTGGGGAGGTGCCTACGAGCAGTACTTC. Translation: CASTPYWGGAYEQYF.

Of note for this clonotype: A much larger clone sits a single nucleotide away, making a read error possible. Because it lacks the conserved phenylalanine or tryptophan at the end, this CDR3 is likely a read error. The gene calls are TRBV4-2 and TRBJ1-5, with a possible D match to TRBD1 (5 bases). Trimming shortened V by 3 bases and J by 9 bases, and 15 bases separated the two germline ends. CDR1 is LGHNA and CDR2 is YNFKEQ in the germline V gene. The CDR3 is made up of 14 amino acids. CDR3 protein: CASSQAPLGGPQHL. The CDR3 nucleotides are TGTGCCAGCAGCCAGGCCCCACTGGGGGGGCCCCAGCATTTA.

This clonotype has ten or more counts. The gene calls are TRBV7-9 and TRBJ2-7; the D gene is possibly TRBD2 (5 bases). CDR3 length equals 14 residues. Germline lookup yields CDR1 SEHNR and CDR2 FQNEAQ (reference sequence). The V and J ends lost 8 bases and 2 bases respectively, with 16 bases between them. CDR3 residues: CASSGERVPYEQYF. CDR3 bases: TGTGCCAGCTCCGGGGAAAGGGTCCCCTACGAGCAGTACTTC.

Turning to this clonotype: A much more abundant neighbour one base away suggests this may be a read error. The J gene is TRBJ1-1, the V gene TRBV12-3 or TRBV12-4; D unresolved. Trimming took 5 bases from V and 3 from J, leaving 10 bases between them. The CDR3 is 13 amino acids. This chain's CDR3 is CASSVGMDTEAFF. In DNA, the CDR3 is TGTGCCAGCAGTGTAGGAATGGACACTGAAGCTTTCTTT.

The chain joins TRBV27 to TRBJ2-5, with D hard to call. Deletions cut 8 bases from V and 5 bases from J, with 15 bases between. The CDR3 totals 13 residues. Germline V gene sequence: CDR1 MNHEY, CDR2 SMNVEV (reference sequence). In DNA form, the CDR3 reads TGTGCCAGCGGGAATTCCCTAGGGGAGACCCAGTACTTC. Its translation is CASGNSLGETQYF.

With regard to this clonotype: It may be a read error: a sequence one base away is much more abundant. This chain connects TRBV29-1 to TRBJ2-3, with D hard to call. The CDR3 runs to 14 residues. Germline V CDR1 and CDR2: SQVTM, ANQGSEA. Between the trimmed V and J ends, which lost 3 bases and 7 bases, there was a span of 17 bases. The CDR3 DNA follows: TGCAGCGTTGACGAACCCCTGCCCCCCTATACGCAGTATTTT. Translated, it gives CSVDEPLPPYTQYF.

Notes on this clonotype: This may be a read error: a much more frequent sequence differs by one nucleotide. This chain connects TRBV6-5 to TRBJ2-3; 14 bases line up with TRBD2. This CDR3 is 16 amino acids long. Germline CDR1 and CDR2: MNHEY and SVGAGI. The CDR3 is CACSLGLAGVEDTQYF. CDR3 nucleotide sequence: TGTGCCTGCAGCCTGGGACTAGCGGGAGTTGAAGATACGCAGTATTTT.